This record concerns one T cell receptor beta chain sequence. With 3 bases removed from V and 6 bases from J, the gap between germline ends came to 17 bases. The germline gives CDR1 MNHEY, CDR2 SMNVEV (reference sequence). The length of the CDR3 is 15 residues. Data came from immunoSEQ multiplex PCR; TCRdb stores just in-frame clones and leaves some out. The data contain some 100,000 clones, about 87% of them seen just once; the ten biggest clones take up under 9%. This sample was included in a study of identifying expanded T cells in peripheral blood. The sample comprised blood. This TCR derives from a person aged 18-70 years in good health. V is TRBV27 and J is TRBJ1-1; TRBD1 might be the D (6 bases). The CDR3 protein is CASSFEPRGRAEAFF. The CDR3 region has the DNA TGTGCCAGCAGTTTCGAACCCCGGGGGCGGGCTGAAGCTTTCTTT.